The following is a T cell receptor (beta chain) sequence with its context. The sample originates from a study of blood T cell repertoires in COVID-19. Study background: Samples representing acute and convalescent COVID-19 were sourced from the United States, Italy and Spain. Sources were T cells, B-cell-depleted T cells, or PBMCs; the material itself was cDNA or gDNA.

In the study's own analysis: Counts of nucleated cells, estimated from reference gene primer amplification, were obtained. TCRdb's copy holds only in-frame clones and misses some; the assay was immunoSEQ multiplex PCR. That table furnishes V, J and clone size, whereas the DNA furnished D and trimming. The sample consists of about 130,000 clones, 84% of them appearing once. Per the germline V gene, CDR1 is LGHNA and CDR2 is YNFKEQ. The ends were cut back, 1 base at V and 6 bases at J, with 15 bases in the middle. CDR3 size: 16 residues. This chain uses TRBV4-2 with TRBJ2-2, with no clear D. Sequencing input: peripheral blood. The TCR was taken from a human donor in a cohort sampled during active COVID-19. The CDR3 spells CASSQVMLQQAGELFF. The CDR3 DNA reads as TGTGCCAGCAGCCAAGTTATGTTACAGCAGGCCGGGGAGCTGTTTTTT.